This T cell receptor beta chain appears in the sequencing data of a study of PD-1 blockade in mismatch repair-deficient tumors. At the level of the study: Patients had over 10 mismatch repair-deficient cancer types, all previously treated and progressing.

The V and J ends lost 2 bases and 12 bases, in that order; junction bases with no gene match: 11. The CDR3 is 13 amino acids. The germline V gene has CDR1 SGHRS and CDR2 YFSETQ. This table comes from immunoSEQ multiplex PCR, and its TCRdb copy is limited to in-frame clones, with some not included. The profile shows about 120,000 clones, roughly 86% of them singletons. Sequenced here: peripheral blood, sampled 70 to 72 weeks after starting pembrolizumab. The chain combines TRBV5-1 with TRBJ2-7, with TRBD1 identical over 7 bases. The sequence came from an adult with mismatch repair-deficient cancer. CDR3 in DNA: TGCGCCAGCAGCTTAGACAGGGTGGGCGGACGGTACTTC. Amino acid sequence: CASSLDRVGGRYF.